The clone carrying this TCR beta chain was detected only a few times. Its antigen remains unknown. These data are taken from a study of persistence of HIV-infected CD4 T cells. The immunoSEQ assay was version 4, run in survey mode. Profiling relied on immunoSEQ multiplex PCR, and the TCRdb table lists in-frame clones only, not all of them. The data contain about 51,000 clones, 85% to 90% of them singletons. Anti-CD3/anti-CD28 beads served as a nonspecific positive control stimulus. CD4+ T cells upregulating both CD40 ligand and CD69 were sorted as responding cells. Findings and limits, study-wide: Compared with CD3/CD28-stimulated cells, CMV- and Gag-responding cells showed lower TCRbeta richness.

Trimming shortened V by 11 bases and J by 0 bases, and 11 bases separated the two germline ends. CDR1 and CDR2 (germline): SNHLY, FYNNEI. This CDR3 is built from 14 residues. The source material was CD4+ T cells sorted from PBMCs after roughly 19-hour stimulation, sampled from a patient who received antiretroviral therapy. The source of this sequence is an adult woman with HIV who was CMV-seropositive. The chain recombines TRBV2 with TRBJ1-6, with D uncertain. CDR3 in DNA: TGTGCCCACTCGTCGAGCTCCTATAATTCACCCCTCCACTTT. This encodes CAHSSSSYNSPLHF. Based on the CDR3 plus reference TRBV2 and TRBJ1-6, the full variable domain is EPEVTQTPSHQVTQMGQEVILRCVPISNHLYFYWYRQILGQKVEFLVSFYNNEISEKSEIFDDQFSVERPDGSNFTLKIRSTKLEDSAMYFCAHSSSSYNSPLHFGNGTRLTVT.